The source of this TCR beta chain is a study of blood T cell repertoires in COVID-19. Study-level background: The cDNA or gDNA used as material had been derived from T cells, B-cell-depleted T cells, or PBMCs.

Sequenced by immunoSEQ multiplex PCR; TCRdb stores in-frame clones only, minus some. Here the sample spans about 53,000 clones, approximately 87% being singletons. This CDR3 contains 16 residues. The V gene end was trimmed by 0 bases and the J gene end by 2 bases; junction bases not matched to a gene: 6. Germline CDR1 reads SGHRS; CDR2 reads YFSETQ. The sequencing input was peripheral blood. The rearrangement links TRBV5-1 to TRBJ2-5; 8 bases align to TRBD1. This receptor was taken from a man aged 50 to 59 with acute or convalescent COVID-19. CDR3 in amino acids: CASSLAGRGRQETQYF. The CDR3 DNA sequence: TGCGCCAGCAGCTTGGCCGGCAGGGGGCGGCAAGAGACCCAGTACTTC.